This TCR beta chain was identified in a study of identical twins. TCRdb called the 5' RACE reads again in MiXCR, with one record for every CDR3 protein. The data show approximately 260,000 distinct CDR3 sequences, about 8% seen once. This clonotype has only a few counts. Germline CDR1 reads MNHEY; CDR2 reads SMNVEV (reference sequence). The V segment lost 6 bases and the J segment 6 bases; nucleotides outside the gene matches: 14. The CDR3 is made up of 16 amino acids. These data were also reused for a study on yellow fever vaccine responses in identical twins.

The chain combines TRBV27 with TRBJ2-1; 7 bases match TRBD2. This clonotype originated in a woman in her late teens or twenties in good health. The sample was CD8+ T cells sorted from blood. The CDR3 nucleotides read TGTGCCAGCAGGACCATTTTTGCGGGAGCGGGCAATGAGCAGTTCTTC. Translation gives CASRTIFAGAGNEQFF.